This paragraph reports one TCR beta chain. The data were taken from a study of blood T cell repertoires in COVID-19. Study as a whole: PBMCs, B-cell-depleted T cells, or T cells were the source of the cDNA or gDNA that made up the material.

Data came from immunoSEQ multiplex PCR; TCRdb stores just in-frame clones and leaves some out. This table has some 31,000 clones, nearly 90% appearing once. The TCR was taken from a man aged 60 to 75 with active COVID-19. The sample taken for sequencing was peripheral blood.

The CDR3 DNA reads TGTGCCAGCAAACAGGGGACGACAGATACGCAGTATTTT. Its protein product is CASKQGTTDTQYF. This chain joins TRBV6-5 and TRBJ2-3, with TRBD1 matching 7 bases. Trimming cost V 7 bases and J 3 bases; bases outside gene matches: 4. Per germline, CDR1 MNHEY and CDR2 SVGAGI. The CDR3 contains 13 residues.